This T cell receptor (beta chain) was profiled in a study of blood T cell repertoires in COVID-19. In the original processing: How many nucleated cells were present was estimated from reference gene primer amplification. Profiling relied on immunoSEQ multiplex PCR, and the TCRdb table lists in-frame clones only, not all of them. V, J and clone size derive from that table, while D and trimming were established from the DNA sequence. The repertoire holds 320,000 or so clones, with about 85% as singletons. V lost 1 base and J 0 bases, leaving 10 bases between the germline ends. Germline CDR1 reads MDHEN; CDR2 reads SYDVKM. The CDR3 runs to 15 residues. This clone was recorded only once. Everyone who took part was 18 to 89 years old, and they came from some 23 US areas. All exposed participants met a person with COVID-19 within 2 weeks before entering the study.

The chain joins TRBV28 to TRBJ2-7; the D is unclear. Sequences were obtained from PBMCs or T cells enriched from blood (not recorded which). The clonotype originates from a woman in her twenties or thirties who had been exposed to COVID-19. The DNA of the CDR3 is TGTGCCAGCAGTTTATTCGCGGAGAGCTCCTACGAGCAGTACTTC. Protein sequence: CASSLFAESSYEQYF.